This T cell receptor beta chain stems from a study of neoadjuvant anti-PD-1 for oral cavity cancer (dated by TCRdb to the early 2020s). For the study in its entirety: Before undergoing curative-intent surgical resection, most patients got three to four biweekly nivolumab doses at 3 mg/kg. Responders were defined as patients with complete response, partial response or stable disease by RECIST 1.1; non-responders were defined as patients with progression. Patients without progression received a fourth nivolumab dose around day 43 and underwent definitive surgical resection on days 50-56. The parent correlative cohort included about a dozen patients, with an approximately 32% response rate.

For deep sequencing, PBMC libraries mostly used 400 to 500 ng of input genomic DNA, with six replicates for each sample. TCRbeta libraries were prepared with the immunoSEQ hsTCRbeta kit according to the manufacturer's instructions. Sequencing of the completed libraries took place using an Illumina NovaSeq 6000 S4 flow cell after they had been pooled to roughly 2.9 nM. Per the authors' processing: The immunoSEQ Analyzer was used for raw data preprocessing and quality control. The analysis was limited to productive rearrangements, and each clonotype was defined by a unique CDR3 amino acid sequence. Repertoire clonality was estimated as the Gini-Simpson index, which was computed with the R package tcR. Student's t test was used to compare Gini indices, while Pearson correlation assessed associations with tumor size change. In TCRdb, the immuneACCESS table is reduced to in-frame sequences with V and J assigned. These tables do not hold every clone; where another copy was compared, an unresolved V gene accounts for under half, and the others remain unexplained. V and J calls and clone size follow that table, whereas D and trimming were derived from the DNA. In all, the sample holds tens of thousands of clones, and around 80% of those were seen once. Together, the top ten hold about 2.9% of the sample.

In regard to this clone: What antigen it recognizes has not been identified. Base qualities are not at hand, and no much larger clone is one base apart.

Per the publication, the time point label means: before neoadjuvant nivolumab. The patients had newly diagnosed stage II-IVA oral cavity squamous cell carcinoma and had not received any prior systemic or radiation treatment. The cohort was made up of patients with locally advanced, HPV-negative oral cavity squamous cell carcinoma. No culture maintenance or expansion was done, as the peripheral blood mononuclear cells went straight to analysis. Samples came from a longitudinal correlative study of a single-arm phase II trial of neoadjuvant nivolumab in oral cavity squamous cell carcinoma. Subject-matched pre- and post-treatment PBMCs and tumors from three responders and three non-responders were subjected to genomic DNA-based TCRbeta sequencing. Peripheral blood mononuclear cells were collected once before nivolumab treatment and again after treatment, at the time of surgery. Genomic DNA was isolated from PBMCs using the Maxwell RSC DNA from Cells kit.

Broad study findings and their caveats: TCR analyses included only a few patients per response group, and the authors called for larger cohorts for validation. After neoadjuvant nivolumab, non-responders showed significantly higher T cell clonality (Gini index) in PBMCs than responders did. A higher pretreatment blood Treg/Th17 ratio correlated with both higher pretreatment blood TCRbeta clonality and lower post-treatment tumor TCRbeta clonality.

The starting material was PBMCs, obtained before nivolumab (anti-PD-1) treatment. The TCR originated in a person aged 40-85 years with oral cavity squamous cell carcinoma.

The DNA reads TGTGCCAGCAGTGAGGCGCAACAAGTCACTGAAGCTTTCTTT. The encoded protein is CASSEAQQVTEAFF. The chain joins TRBV6-1 to TRBJ1-1, with no confident D gene call. The CDR3 starts with the cysteine, ends with the phenylalanine, and has 14 residues. CDR3 DNA only is kept here, 42 bases in frame from base 1. According to the germline V gene, CDR1 reads MNHNS and CDR2 reads SASEGT. V lost 3 bases and J lost 4 bases; the stretch between them is 12 bases long.